Described below is a single T cell receptor beta chain sequence and its context. The sample is drawn from a study of blood T cell repertoires in COVID-19. Study details: Sites across the United States, Italy and Spain contributed samples from acute and convalescent COVID-19.

This CDR3 region has 18 residues. From germline, CDR1 is SGHTA and CDR2 FQGNSA. V lost 5 bases, J lost 0 bases, and 19 bases lay in between. Libraries were prepared by immunoSEQ multiplex PCR; TCRdb keeps only in-frame clonotypes and omits some of them. The profile shows about 270,000 clones, more than 80% of them singletons. The participants were between about 18 and 90 years old and came from 24 US areas. The chain joins TRBV7-2 to TRBJ2-2; D might be TRBD1 (5 bases). The clonotype originates from a woman aged 25 to 45 with acute COVID-19. Sequenced input: PBMCs or T cells enriched from blood (not recorded which). The CDR3 coding sequence is TGTGCCAGCAGCCTACCTGGGGCCTCAATCGCGAACACCGGGGAGCTGTTTTTT. Protein product: CASSLPGASIANTGELFF.